The sequence of this TCR beta chain was determined in a study of cytomegalovirus exposure and HLA in healthy donors (dated by TCRdb to 2016 to 2017). The study in broad terms: In an earlier analysis of 550 to 750 of the donors, approximately 260 Gb of sequence data and just under 120 million unique TCR beta sequences from roughly 190 million T cells were reported. Approximately 310 gigabases of sequencing data and 70 million to 100 million unique TCR sequences were included in an early release covering 550 to 800 HLA-typed donors. Of the 300 to 500 genotyped donors, 75% to 85% were placed in the genetic ancestry cluster associated with self-reported Caucasian donors. The study was designed to test whether signatures of past pathogen exposure could be identified by cataloging public T cell receptors. The T cell repertoires of 670 or so subjects were profiled by immunosequencing and related to cytomegalovirus serostatus. In addition to the first cohort of approximately 670 subjects, a separate validation cohort of 120 different subjects was used. To predict cytomegalovirus infection status, the study combined high-throughput TCR immunosequencing, statistical association of individual TCRs with disease status, and machine learning. A later analysis re-examined previously published TCR beta repertoires from several hundred donors and added high-resolution HLA genotyping to investigate patterns of TCR occurrence. In the later analysis, no new phenotypic data were used to find candidate immune exposures; instead, reliance was placed on TCR beta sequences and their occurrence across donors. To decide whether each TCR beta V gene segment behaved as functional or pseudogenic, an earlier analysis of 587 of the donors relied on high-throughput TCR beta sequencing. Donor age, sex, ethnicity and CMV serostatus were collected together with the repertoire data. A later genetic analysis used genome-wide SNP genotypes for about three fifths of the roughly 700 donors, treating that subset as a discovery cohort. All discovery cohort repertoires had been generated on a single sequencing platform. HLA typing included class I and class II loci at four-digit resolution. The number of typed donors differed by locus: 629-630 for A, B, C, DRB1 and DQB1; 522 for DQA1; approximately 600 for DPA1; and 400 to 480 for DPB1. Four or five DR-DQ haplotypes were handled as single units for association and clustering, since linkage in the cohort was strong. On average, roughly 250,000 unique TCR beta nucleotide sequences were sequenced per donor among 398 genotyped donors of the cohort, with about 19% of those sequences being non-productive. On the study overall, not on this receptor specifically: In vitro tests confirmed that a few of the cytomegalovirus-associated TCR beta chains recognize cytomegalovirus antigens. In a later analysis, several top co-occurrence clusters were reported to appear linked to parvovirus B19, influenza, CMV and Epstein-Barr virus. A further reported finding was that TCR beta sequences accurately predicted the HLA-A and HLA-B alleles for most subjects in the first cohort. According to a later analysis, TCR association rates differed among HLA loci, with DRB1 alleles showing the most associated TCRs and HLA-C alleles showing the fewest. Cytomegalovirus status was reported to be diagnosed by the classifier with high specificity and sensitivity in both the original and validation cohorts. The presence/absence analyses assumed that sequencing depth was roughly uniform across donors, and that assumption may not be true. In a later analysis, HLA-associated TCR beta chains showed more clonal expansion and lower generation probabilities than non-associated chains that were equally common. Linkage disequilibrium might explain the correlated functional status among segregating V segments, but an unknown experimental factor could not be ruled out. When HLA alleles, especially DR and DQ, strongly co-occurred, TCR associations were difficult to assign to individual alleles. Because HLA typing was missing for some donors at each locus, association tests included only the typed subset. In a later genetic analysis, fewer N-insertions in productive TCRs were reported among donors in an Asian-associated ancestry cluster than the approximately 670-donor mean. In an earlier analysis of over 550 of the donors, most TCR beta V segments were observed in productive rearrangements about 90% or about 30% of the time, broadly matching IMGT annotations. It was suggested by the authors that the approach could potentially be generalized to other disease states and immunological phenotypes. Because counts were too low, roughly 17 rarely observed V segments, including chromosome 9 orphons, were left out of the earlier analysis of approximately 580 of the donors. In a later genetic analysis, a missense DCLRE1C variant was associated with V-gene and J-gene trimming of TCR beta chains, and the association was replicated in an independent cohort. In a later analysis, most CMV-associated TCR beta chains were found to appear HLA-restricted, with HLA associations seemingly driven largely by CMV exposure. A cluster of highly shared sequence variants was judged likely to represent a technical artifact of the sequencing pipeline. The cohort was sequenced for TCR beta chains only, and without alpha or paired-chain data the features that could be detected were limited. The only immune exposure information available for the cohort was CMV serostatus. A total of 150 to 200 TCR beta chains were listed by the study as associated with cytomegalovirus. While some public TCRs were present in many individuals, most TCR sequences turned up only very rarely across donors. In a later analysis, some 17,000 TCR beta sequences were associated with specific HLA alleles at a false discovery rate of 0.05.

The library was prepared using the immunoSEQ multiplex PCR assay. A mixture of 60 forward primers for TCR Vbeta segments and 13 reverse primers for TCR Jbeta segments was used in the multiplex PCR. A multiplex PCR assay on genomic DNA amplified the CDR3 region of rearranged TCR beta genes. Amplified TCR beta libraries were sequenced as 87-base-pair reads on the Illumina HiSeq System. Per the source publication's procedure: Across the roughly 640 repertoires, a later analysis counted 80 million or so unique TCR beta chains, approximately 10 million of which were shared by at least two donors. Raw reads were error-corrected and collapsed into unique sequences by a nearest-neighbor algorithm in which closely related sequences were merged to remove PCR and sequencing errors. Alignment of CDR3 sequences to IMGT reference sequences was used to assign V, D and J gene segments. For a sequence to be retained, a match of at least six nucleotides to both a V gene segment and a J gene segment was required. A rearrangement was called productive if the CDR3 had no stop codons and remained in frame with V and J, and every other rearrangement was called non-productive. Following IMGT convention, CDR3 was defined as the stretch from the second conserved V-encoded cysteine to the conserved J-encoded phenylalanine. Sequences without an unambiguous match to a single V gene segment were excluded from the earlier analysis of about 600 of the donors. In an earlier analysis of a few hundred of the donors, V segments were called functional above 56.7% productive rearrangements and were called segregating when the between-donor standard deviation exceeded 5%. A statistical classification framework was built to diagnose cytomegalovirus status from the catalog of TCR beta chain sequences. In a later analysis, V and J genes were assigned by comparing TCR nucleotide sequences against IMGT/GENE-DB human TR gene sequences. The TCRdist pipeline was used in a later analysis to assign CDR3 sequences and most-parsimonious VDJ recombination scenarios. In a later analysis, each TCR beta chain was defined by its CDR3 amino acid sequence together with its V-gene family, and reads lacking a unique V-gene family were excluded. As a way to deal with suspected cross-contamination and a sequencing artifact, a later analysis dropped hundreds of nucleotide sequences that were highly shared and had low generation probability. In a later analysis, a clonal expansion index was calculated for each public chain from normalized within-repertoire ranks of inferred template counts. In a later analysis, generation probabilities were computed using a VDJ recombination model fitted to out-of-frame rearrangements, and the results were checked against IGoR. A later analysis scored TCR-TCR, TCR-HLA and TCR-CMV co-occurrence with hypergeometric tests, applying a repertoire-size bias correction to TCR pairs. False discovery rates were estimated in a later analysis by permuting HLA or CMV assignments 20 times. In a later analysis, co-occurring TCRs were grouped with DBSCAN, and TCRdist sequence similarity was added when clustering was performed within HLA-allele-positive subsets. Repertoires with fewer than 30,000 or more than 120,000 public chains were left out of co-occurrence clustering, as were a few repertoires with anomalous nucleotide sharing. TCRdb stores this immuneACCESS table with in-frame sequences only. Part of the clones is absent; in the studies checked, under half of the shortfall reflects unresolved V genes, and no reason is known for the rest. V and J calls plus clone size are reproduced from that table; the DNA served to infer D and trimming. The sample's own table lists more than 40,000 clones. The ten largest clones represent approximately 2.1% of the sample.

The cohort was made up of 650 to 700 healthy bone marrow donors. At the time of sampling, every cohort member was nominally healthy, though immune exposures that went unrecorded were likely present. The donor tested CMV seronegative and was one of the 352 seronegative cohort members. A peripheral blood sample was provided by each donor, and peripheral blood mononuclear cells were used for TCR beta sequencing. Genomic DNA was extracted from the blood cell samples with the Qiagen DNeasy Blood Extraction Kit. A remark on this clone: No antigen is known for it.

The TCR sequence derives from a female donor in good health and CMV-seronegative. Material for sequencing was PBMCs.

The CDR3 reads as follows: CASSSEGQEETQYF. The DNA sequence follows: TGTGCCAGCAGCTCCGAGGGACAGGAAGAGACCCAGTACTTC. The V and J genes are TRBV11-3 and TRBJ2-5; 8 central nucleotides agree with TRBD1. Based on the germline V gene, the CDR1 and CDR2 sequences are SGHNT and YENEEA. Unmatched junction bases come to 4, with V trimmed by 4 bases and J by 3 bases. Counted from cysteine to phenylalanine, this CDR3 has 14 amino acids. Solely the CDR3 DNA is kept, with 42 bases framed from the first base.